This paragraph reports one T cell receptor beta chain. The data were obtained in a study of control samples from healthy donors and cancer patients. This table comes from immunoSEQ multiplex PCR, and its TCRdb copy is limited to in-frame clones, with some not included. Here the sample spans 96,000 or so clones, approximately 93% being singletons. The V gene end was trimmed by 11 bases and the J gene end by 1 base; junction bases not matched to a gene: 8. This CDR3 spans 14 amino acids. Germline V gene sequence: CDR1 ENHRY, CDR2 SYGVKD. J is TRBJ1-5 and V is TRBV10-3; 7 bases align to TRBD1. Sequencing was performed on blood. The TCR was taken from a man between 18 and 35 years old in good health. CDR3 sequence (DNA): TGTGCCGCCGGGACAGAAATAAGCAATCAGCCCCAGCATTTT. It encodes CAAGTEISNQPQHF.